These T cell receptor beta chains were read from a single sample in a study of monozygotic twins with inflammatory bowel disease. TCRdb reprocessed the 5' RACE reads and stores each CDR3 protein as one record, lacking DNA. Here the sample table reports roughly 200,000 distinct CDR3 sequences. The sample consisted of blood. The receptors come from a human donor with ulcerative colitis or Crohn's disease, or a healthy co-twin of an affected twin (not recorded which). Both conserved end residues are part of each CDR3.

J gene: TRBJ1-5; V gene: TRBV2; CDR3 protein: CASGDIWGSGNQPQHF
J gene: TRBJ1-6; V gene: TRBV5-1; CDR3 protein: CASSPQGQNNSPLHF
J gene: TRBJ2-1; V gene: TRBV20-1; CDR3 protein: CSAALGYNEQFF
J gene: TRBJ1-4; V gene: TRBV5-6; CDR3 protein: CASSLAWGMSEKLFF
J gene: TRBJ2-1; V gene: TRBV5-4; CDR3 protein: CASSPAAYFSGSYNEQFF
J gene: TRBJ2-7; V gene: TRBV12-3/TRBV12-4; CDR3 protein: CASRKDRGKYEQYF
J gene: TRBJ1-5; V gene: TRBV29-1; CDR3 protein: CSVAQGNQPQHF
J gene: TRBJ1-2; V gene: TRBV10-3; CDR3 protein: CAISEQRNYGYTF
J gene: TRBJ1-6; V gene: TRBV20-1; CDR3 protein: CSARQPNSPLHF
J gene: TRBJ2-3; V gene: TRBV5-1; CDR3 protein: CASSLHSGGPITDTQYF
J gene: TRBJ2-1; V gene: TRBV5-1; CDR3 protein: CASSLAERGLQFF
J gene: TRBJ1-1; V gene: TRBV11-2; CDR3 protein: CASSSPRPEAFF
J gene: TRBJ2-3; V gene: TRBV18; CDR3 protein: CASSPWGSTDTQYF
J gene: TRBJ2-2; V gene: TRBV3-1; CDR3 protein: CASSQGQITGELFF
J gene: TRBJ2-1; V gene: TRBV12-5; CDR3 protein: CASGGEGGPYNEQFF
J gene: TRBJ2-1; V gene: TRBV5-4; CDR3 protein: CASSKDRGEIEQFF
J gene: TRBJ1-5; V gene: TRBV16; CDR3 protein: CASSRTGGNSGQPQHF
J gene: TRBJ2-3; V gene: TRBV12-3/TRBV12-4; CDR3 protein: CASSLRQGAYTQYF
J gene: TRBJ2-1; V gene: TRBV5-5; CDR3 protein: CASSYTSGGYNEQFF
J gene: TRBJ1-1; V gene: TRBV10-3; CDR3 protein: CAISGDGGLAFF
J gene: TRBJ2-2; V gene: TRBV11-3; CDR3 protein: CASSPWTGANTGELFF
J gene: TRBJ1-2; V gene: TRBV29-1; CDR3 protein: CSTSGGANYGYTF
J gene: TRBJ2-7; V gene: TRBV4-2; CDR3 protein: CASSRLERGPSYEQYF
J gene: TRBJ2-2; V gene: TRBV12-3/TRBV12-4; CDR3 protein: CASSLRPSTGELFF
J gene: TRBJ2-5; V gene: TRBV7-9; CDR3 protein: CASSPRSFQETQYF
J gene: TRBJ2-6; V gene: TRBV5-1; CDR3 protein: CASSLVTGTGANVLTF
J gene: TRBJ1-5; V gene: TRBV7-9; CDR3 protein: CASSKDPGQPQHF
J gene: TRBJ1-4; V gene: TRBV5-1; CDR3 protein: CAIVGGPNEKLFF
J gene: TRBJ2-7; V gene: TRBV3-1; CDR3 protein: CASSQRGTISYEQYF